Sequencing of this T cell receptor beta chain was carried out in a study of a mutant IDH1 vaccine in newly diagnosed glioma. Study details: The study started vaccination 4-6 weeks after radiotherapy alone, or with temozolomide cycles. Those enrolled had earlier been treated with radiotherapy, temozolomide, or both, mostly both.

Turning to this clone: The antigen is not known.

Germline trimming cut 5 bases from V and 4 bases from J; bases unmatched to any gene: 9. The CDR3 runs to 15 residues. The germline gives CDR1 SGHTA, CDR2 FQGNSA. Repertoires were generated with immunoSEQ multiplex PCR, while TCRdb's copy carries only in-frame clones and drops some. The sample holds 50,000 to 75,000 clones; 60% to 75% are singletons and the top ten take about 4.9%. Findings and caveats of the study: The study observed vaccine-induced immune responses in around 94% of patients.

Time point in this sample: week 35, safety follow-up. What each vaccine dose contained was 300 ug of mutant IDH1 20-mer peptide, accompanied by topical imiquimod. The chain combines TRBV7-2 with TRBJ1-2; 8 bases are a match to TRBD1. Sequencing used PBMCs, obtained from a glioma patient whose treatment included an IDH1 peptide vaccine. The receptor was derived from a man aged 50-60 years with glioma. DNA for the CDR3: TGTGCCAGCAGCCAATGGGACAGGCTTATCTATGGCTACACCTTC. It is translated as CASSQWDRLIYGYTF.